The clone carrying this T cell receptor (beta chain) has more than one count but fewer than ten. Original processing methods: Amplification from reference gene primers served as the basis for estimated nucleated cell counts. Profiling relied on immunoSEQ multiplex PCR, and the TCRdb table lists in-frame clones only, not all of them. V, J and clone size are taken as reported in that table, and D and trimming were inferred from the DNA itself. Of fewer than 200,000 clones detected, around 79% appear once; the ten largest clones hold 26%. CDR1 and CDR2 from the germline V gene are SGHRS and YFSETQ. This CDR3 comprises 16 residues. V lost 0 bases, J lost 1 base, and 5 bases stayed unmatched. The data were taken from a study of blood T cell repertoires in COVID-19. Looking at the study overall: PBMCs, B-cell-depleted T cells, or T cells provided the cDNA or gDNA that made up the material.

This clonotype originated in a woman in her 70s with acute or convalescent COVID-19. The rearrangement links TRBV5-1 to TRBJ2-3; TRBD1 aligns across 7 bases. Input material: peripheral blood. DNA for the CDR3: TGCGCCAGCAGCTTGGCAGTCCAGGGGGGCACAGATACGCAGTATTTT. Encoded protein: CASSLAVQGGTDTQYF.